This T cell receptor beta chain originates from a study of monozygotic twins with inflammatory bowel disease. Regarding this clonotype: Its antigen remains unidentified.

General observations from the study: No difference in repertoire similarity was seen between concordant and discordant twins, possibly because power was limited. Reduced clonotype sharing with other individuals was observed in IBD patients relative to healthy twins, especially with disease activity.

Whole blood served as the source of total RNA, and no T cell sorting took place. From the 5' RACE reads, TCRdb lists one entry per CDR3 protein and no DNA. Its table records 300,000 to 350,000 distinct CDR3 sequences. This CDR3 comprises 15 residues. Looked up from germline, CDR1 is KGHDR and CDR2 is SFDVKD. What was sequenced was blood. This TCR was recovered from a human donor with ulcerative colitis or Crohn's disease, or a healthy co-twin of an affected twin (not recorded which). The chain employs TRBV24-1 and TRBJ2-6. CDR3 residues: CATSDTVTGANVLTF.